This TCR beta chain was retrieved from a study of T-cell memory formation after mild COVID-19. TCRdb re-called the 5' RACE reads through MiXCR, storing one row per CDR3 protein. The repertoire holds 120,000 to 150,000 distinct CDR3 sequences, with roughly 6.3% as singletons. This clonotype was detected a few times. Its antigen is unknown. This CDR3 has 16 residues. After removal of 6 bases from V and 1 base from J, the junction contained 11 bases not matched to a gene. CDR1 DFQATT and CDR2 SNEGSKA come from the germline V gene (reference sequence). Notes on the study in general: CM and EM subsets held most contracting CD4+ clones; EMRA held CD8+ ones. Among clones contracting day 15 to 85, CD4/CD8 was balanced, whereas later expanders leaned CD4+.

This receptor was identified in an adult woman who had mild COVID-19 (a few samples of this study predate the infection). Cell type and time point are not known. This chain joins TRBV20-1 and TRBJ2-7; 11 positions match TRBD2. Material for sequencing was PBMCs or a T cell subset sorted from them (not recorded which). In nucleotides, the CDR3 is TGCAGTGCCTCGGGACTAGCGGCGTCGCAATCCTACGAGCAGTACTTC. Translating gives CSASGLAASQSYEQYF.